This TCR beta chain emerged from a study of blood T cell repertoires in COVID-19. Study overall: T cells, B-cell-depleted T cells, or PBMCs supplied cDNA or gDNA.

Assay: immunoSEQ multiplex PCR; the TCRdb copy retains only in-frame clones and omits some. This sample yields 280,000 or so clones, of which 75% to 90% are seen a single time; about 2.7% belongs to the top ten. The CDR3 is 16 amino acids. With 2 bases removed from V and 0 bases from J, the gap between germline ends came to 11 bases. The V gene's germline CDR1 is MNHEY and CDR2 SVGAGI. The participants were between roughly 18 and 100 years old and came from under 25 US areas. Participants' reported clinical history set cohort assignment. Among Cohort 3 donors, those recovered had two negative PCRs, clearance, or symptom resolution.

The sample was PBMCs or T cells enriched from blood (not recorded which). This clonotype originated in a woman aged 50 to 60 who had recovered from COVID-19. The chain links TRBV6-5 to TRBJ1-3; D unclear. The CDR3 bases are TGTGCCAGCAGTTACGGACTTCCGAGCTCTGGAAACACCATATATTTT. Its translation is CASSYGLPSSGNTIYF.